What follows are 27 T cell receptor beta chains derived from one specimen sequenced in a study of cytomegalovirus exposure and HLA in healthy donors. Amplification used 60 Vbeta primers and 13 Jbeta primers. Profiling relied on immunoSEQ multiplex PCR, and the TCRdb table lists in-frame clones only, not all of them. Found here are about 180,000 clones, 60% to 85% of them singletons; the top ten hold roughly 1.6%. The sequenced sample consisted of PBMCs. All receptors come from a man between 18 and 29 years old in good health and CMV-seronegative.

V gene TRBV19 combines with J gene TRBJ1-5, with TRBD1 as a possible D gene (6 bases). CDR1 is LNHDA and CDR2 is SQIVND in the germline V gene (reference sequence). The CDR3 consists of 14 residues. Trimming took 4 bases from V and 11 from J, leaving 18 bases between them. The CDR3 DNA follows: TGTGCCAGTAGTACGGACAGCCGGCTTTTGACCCAGCATTTT. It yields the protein CASSTDSRLLTQHF.

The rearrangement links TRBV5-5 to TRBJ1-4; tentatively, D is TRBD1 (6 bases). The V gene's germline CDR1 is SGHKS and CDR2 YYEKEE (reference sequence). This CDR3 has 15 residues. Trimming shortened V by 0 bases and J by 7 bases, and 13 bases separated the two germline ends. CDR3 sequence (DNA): TGTGCCAGCAGCTTGGGGACAGAAGGGGCTGAAAAACTGTTTTTT. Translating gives CASSLGTEGAEKLFF.

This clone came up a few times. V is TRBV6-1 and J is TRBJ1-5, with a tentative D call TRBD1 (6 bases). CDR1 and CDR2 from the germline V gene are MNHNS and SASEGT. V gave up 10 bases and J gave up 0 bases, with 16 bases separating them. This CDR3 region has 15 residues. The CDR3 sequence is CATLTGGHSNQPQHF. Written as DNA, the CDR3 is TGTGCCACCCTGACGGGGGGGCATAGCAATCAGCCCCAGCATTTT.

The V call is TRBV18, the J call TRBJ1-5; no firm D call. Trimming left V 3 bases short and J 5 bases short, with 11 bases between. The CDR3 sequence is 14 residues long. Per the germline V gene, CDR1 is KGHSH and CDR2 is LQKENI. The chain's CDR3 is CASSPSPTDQPQHF. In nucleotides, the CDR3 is TGTGCCAGCTCACCCAGTCCCACCGATCAGCCCCAGCATTTT.

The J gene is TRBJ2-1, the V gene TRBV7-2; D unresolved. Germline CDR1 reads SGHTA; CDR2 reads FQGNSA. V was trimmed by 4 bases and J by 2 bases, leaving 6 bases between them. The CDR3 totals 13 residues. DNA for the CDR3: TGTGCCAGCAGCTGGCCGCCCTACAATGAGCAGTTCTTC. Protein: CASSWPPYNEQFF.

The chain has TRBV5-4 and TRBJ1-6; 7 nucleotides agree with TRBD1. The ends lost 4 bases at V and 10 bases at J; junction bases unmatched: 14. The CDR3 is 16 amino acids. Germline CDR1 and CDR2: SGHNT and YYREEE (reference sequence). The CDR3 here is CASSTPGGRLGSPLHF. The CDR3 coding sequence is TGTGCCAGCAGCACGCCAGGGGGAAGGCTGGGGTCACCCCTCCACTTT.

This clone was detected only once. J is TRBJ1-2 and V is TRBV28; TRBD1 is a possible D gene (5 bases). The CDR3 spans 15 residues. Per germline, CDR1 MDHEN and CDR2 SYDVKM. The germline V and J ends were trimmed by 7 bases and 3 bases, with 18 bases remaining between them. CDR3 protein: CASTQSNRIHYGYTF. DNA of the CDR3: TGTGCCAGCACCCAATCTAACAGGATACACTATGGCTACACCTTC.

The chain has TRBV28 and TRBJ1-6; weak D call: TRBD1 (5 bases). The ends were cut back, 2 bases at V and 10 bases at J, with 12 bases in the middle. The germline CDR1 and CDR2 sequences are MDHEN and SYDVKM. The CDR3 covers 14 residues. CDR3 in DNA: TGTGCCAGCAGTTTACACGGGGGTGGCTCACCCCTCCACTTT. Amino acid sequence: CASSLHGGGSPLHF.

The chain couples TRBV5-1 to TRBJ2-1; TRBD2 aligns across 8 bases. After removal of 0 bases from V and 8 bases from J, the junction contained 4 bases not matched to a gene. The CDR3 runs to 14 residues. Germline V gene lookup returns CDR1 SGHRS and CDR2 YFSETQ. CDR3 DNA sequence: TGCGCCAGCAGCTTGGCGGGAGGGCCCTATGAGCAGTTCTTC. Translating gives CASSLAGGPYEQFF.

The CDR3 spells CAGGQGAQVDGANVLTF. In DNA form, the CDR3 reads TGTGCTGGCGGGCAGGGGGCGCAGGTCGACGGGGCCAACGTCCTGACTTTC. This rearrangement joins TRBV2 to TRBJ2-6; 8 nucleotides agree with TRBD1. Germline lookup yields CDR1 SNHLY and CDR2 FYNNEI. The CDR3 contains 17 residues.

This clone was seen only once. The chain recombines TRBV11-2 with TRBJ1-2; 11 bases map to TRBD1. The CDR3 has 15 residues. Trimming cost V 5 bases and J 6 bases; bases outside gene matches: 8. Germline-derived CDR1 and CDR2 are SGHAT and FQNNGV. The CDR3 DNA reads TGTGCCAGCAGCCCCCGAGGGACAGGGGGTAATGGCTACACCTTC. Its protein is CASSPRGTGGNGYTF.

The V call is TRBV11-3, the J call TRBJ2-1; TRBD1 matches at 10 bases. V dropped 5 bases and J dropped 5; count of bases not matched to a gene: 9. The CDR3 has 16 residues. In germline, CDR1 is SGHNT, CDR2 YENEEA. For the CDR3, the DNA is TGTGCCAGCAGCGACGCCTGGACAGGGGGGCACAATGAGCAGTTCTTC. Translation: CASSDAWTGGHNEQFF.

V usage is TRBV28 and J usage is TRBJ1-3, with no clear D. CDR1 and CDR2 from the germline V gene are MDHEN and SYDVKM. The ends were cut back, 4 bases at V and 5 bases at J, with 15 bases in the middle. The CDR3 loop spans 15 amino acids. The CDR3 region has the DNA TGTGCCAGCAGTTCCCCATTTGGTGCTAGAAACACCATATATTTT. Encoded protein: CASSSPFGARNTIYF.

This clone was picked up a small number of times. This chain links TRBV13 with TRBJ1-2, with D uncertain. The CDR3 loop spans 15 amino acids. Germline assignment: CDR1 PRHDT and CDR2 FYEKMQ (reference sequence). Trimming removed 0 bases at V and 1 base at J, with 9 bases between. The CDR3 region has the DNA TGTGCCAGCAGCTTAGGTGGCAGACTTAACTATGGCTACACCTTC. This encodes CASSLGGRLNYGYTF.

CDR3 amino acids: CASSLVIGANYGYTF. The CDR3 DNA follows: TGTGCCAGCAGCTTAGTAATCGGTGCTAACTATGGCTACACCTTC. The V gene is TRBV7-8, the J gene TRBJ1-2; D remains ambiguous. The germline V and J ends were trimmed by 1 base and 0 bases, with 9 bases remaining between them. Looked up from germline, CDR1 is SGHVS and CDR2 is FQNEAQ. The CDR3 totals 15 residues.

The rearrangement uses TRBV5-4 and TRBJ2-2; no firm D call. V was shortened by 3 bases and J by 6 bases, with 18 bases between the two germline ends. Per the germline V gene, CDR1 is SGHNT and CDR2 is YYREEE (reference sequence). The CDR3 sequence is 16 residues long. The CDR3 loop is CASSSRSQLNSGELFF. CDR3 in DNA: TGTGCCAGCAGCTCGAGGTCGCAGTTAAACTCCGGGGAGCTGTTTTTT.

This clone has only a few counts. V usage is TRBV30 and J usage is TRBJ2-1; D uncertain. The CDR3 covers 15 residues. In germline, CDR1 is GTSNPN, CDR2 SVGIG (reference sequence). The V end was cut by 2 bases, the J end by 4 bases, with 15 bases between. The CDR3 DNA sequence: TGTGCCTGGAGTAGGTCCATGCGGAAGTACAATGAGCAGTTCTTC. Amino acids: CAWSRSMRKYNEQFF.

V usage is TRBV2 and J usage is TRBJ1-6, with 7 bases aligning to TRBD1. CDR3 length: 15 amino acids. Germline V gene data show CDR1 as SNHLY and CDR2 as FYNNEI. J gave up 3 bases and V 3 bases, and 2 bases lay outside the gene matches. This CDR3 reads CASSEAGGYNSPLHF. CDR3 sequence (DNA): TGTGCCAGCAGTGAGGCAGGGGGCTATAATTCACCCCTCCACTTT. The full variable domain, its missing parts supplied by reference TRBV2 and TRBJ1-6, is EPEVTQTPSHQVTQMGQEVILRCVPISNHLYFYWYRQILGQKVEFLVSFYNNEISEKSEIFDDQFSVERPDGSNFTLKIRSTKLEDSAMYFCASSEAGGYNSPLHFGNGTRLTVT.

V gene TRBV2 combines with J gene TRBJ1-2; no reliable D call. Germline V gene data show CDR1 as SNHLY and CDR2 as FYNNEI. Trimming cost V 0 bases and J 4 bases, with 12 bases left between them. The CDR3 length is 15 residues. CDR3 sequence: CASSEAEARFYGYTF. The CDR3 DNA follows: TGTGCCAGCAGTGAAGCGGAGGCCCGGTTCTATGGCTACACCTTC.

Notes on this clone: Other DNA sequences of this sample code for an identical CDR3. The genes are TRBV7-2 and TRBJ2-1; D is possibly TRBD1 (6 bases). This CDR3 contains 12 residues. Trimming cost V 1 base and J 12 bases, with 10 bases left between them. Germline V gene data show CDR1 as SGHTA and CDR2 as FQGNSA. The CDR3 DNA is TGTGCCAGCAGCTTAGACAGGGATATGCAGTTCTTC. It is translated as CASSLDRDMQFF.

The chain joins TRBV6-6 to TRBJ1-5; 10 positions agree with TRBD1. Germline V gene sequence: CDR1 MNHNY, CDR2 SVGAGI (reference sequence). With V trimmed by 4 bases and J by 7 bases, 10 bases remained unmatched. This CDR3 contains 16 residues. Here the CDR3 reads CASSFSGGQGLQPQHF. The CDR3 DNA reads TGTGCCAGCAGTTTCTCGGGGGGACAGGGGTTACAGCCCCAGCATTTT.

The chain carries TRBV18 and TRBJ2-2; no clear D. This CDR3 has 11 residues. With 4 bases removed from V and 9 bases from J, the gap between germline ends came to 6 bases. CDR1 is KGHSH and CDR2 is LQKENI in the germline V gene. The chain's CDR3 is CASSLARELFF. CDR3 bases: TGTGCCAGCTCACTAGCTCGGGAGCTGTTTTTT.

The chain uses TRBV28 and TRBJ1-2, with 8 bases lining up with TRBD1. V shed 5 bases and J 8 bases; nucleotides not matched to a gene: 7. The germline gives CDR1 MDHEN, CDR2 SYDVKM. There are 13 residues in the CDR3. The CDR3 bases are TGTGCCAGCAGTCTCAGGGGGCCTAAAGGCTACACCTTC. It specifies CASSLRGPKGYTF.

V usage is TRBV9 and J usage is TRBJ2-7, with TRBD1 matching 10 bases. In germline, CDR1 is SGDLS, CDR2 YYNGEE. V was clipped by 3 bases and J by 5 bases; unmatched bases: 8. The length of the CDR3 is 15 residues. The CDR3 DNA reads TGTGCCAGCAGCGCTCTGACAGGGGGCGTGGACGAGCAGTACTTC. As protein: CASSALTGGVDEQYF.

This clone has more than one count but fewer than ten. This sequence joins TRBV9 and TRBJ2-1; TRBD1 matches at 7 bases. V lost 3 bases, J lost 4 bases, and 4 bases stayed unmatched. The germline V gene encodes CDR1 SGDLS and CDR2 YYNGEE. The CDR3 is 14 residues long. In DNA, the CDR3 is TGTGCCAGCAGCGAGCTGACAGGGTACAATGAGCAGTTCTTC. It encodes CASSELTGYNEQFF.

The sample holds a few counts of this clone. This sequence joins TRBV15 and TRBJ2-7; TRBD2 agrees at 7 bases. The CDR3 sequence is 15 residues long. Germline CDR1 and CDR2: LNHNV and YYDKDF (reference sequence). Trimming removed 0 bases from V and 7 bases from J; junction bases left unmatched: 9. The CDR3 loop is CATSRDSGGPREQYF. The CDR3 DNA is TGTGCCACCAGCAGAGATTCGGGGGGACCTCGGGAGCAGTACTTC.

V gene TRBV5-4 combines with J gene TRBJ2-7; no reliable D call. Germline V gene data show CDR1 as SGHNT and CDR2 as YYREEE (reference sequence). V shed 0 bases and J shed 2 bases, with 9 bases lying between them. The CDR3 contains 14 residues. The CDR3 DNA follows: TGTGCCAGCAGCTTGGCGGTTAGCCCCTACGAGCAGTACTTC. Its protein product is CASSLAVSPYEQYF.